The 10 T cell receptor beta chains below were found in one sample sequenced in a study of shared clonotypes between healthy human individuals. Assay used: immunoSEQ multiplex PCR; TCRdb lists only in-frame clones, some missing. The sample holds around 690,000 clones, about 92% seen once. Material for sequencing was memory CD8+ T cells from PBMCs. Subset specified: CD45RO+ cells pooled with CCR7-negative TemRA cells. Every receptor here comes from a young man in good health. Some clones in this sample may be carry-over from other donors' samples.

The chain recombines TRBV11-1 with TRBJ1-1; 11 bases map to TRBD1. The germline CDR1 and CDR2 sequences are SGHAT and FQDESV (reference sequence). Unmatched junction bases numbered 4, after V lost 2 bases and J lost 2 bases. This CDR3 has 16 residues. For the CDR3, the DNA is TGTGCCAGCAGCTTATTAGGGACAGGGGGTAACACTGAAGCTTTCTTT. Translation: CASSLLGTGGNTEAFF.

The J gene is TRBJ2-7, the V gene TRBV11-2; D gene uncertain. V lost 4 bases and J 3 bases, leaving 13 bases between the germline ends. This CDR3 is built from 14 residues. The germline V gene encodes CDR1 SGHAT and CDR2 FQNNGV. CDR3 protein: CASSSLTTYYEQYF. CDR3 DNA: TGTGCCAGCAGCTCACTTACTACTTACTACGAGCAGTACTTC.

This rearrangement joins TRBV7-2 to TRBJ2-2, with a weak D call TRBD1 (5 bases). This CDR3 is 14 amino acids long. Germline CDR1 and CDR2: SGHTA and FQGNSA. V lost 6 bases and J lost 1, with 9 bases in between. CDR3 DNA: TGTGCCAGCAGTTACGACAGGAACACCGGGGAGCTGTTTTTT. Protein sequence: CASSYDRNTGELFF.

The chain carries TRBV7-9 and TRBJ2-1, with TRBD1 matching 8 bases. V lost 5 bases to trimming and J lost 6 bases; unmatched junction nucleotides: 9. The CDR3 covers 15 residues. Germline V gives CDR1 SEHNR, CDR2 FQNEAQ (reference sequence). The CDR3 loop reads CASSQPGQAVNEQFF. The CDR3 DNA follows: TGTGCCAGCAGCCAACCGGGACAGGCTGTCAATGAGCAGTTCTTC.

The table lists this clone with a count of one. This chain links TRBV7-9 with TRBJ1-2; D is unresolved. Between the trimmed V and J ends, which lost 6 bases and 4 bases, there was a span of 21 bases. There are 16 residues in the CDR3. Germline V gene sequence: CDR1 SEHNR, CDR2 FQNEAQ (reference sequence). Here the CDR3 reads CASSSSPRAGIYGYTF. In nucleotides, the CDR3 is TGTGCCAGCAGTAGTTCCCCCCGGGCTGGGATCTATGGCTACACCTTC.

This chain connects TRBV11-3 to TRBJ2-1; 9 bases line up with TRBD1. In germline, CDR1 is SGHNT, CDR2 YENEEA. The CDR3 consists of 15 residues. With V trimmed by 1 base and J by 7 bases, 5 bases remained unmatched. The CDR3 bases are TGTGCCAGCAGCTTAGGGACAGGGGAGAGTAATGAGCAGTTCTTC. Amino acids: CASSLGTGESNEQFF.

The chain joins TRBV13 to TRBJ2-7, with D possibly matching TRBD1 (6 bases). Deletions cut 3 bases from V and 2 bases from J, with 11 bases between. CDR3 size: 14 residues. Germline V gives CDR1 PRHDT, CDR2 FYEKMQ (reference sequence). Here the CDR3 DNA reads TGTGCCAGCAGCTTCCCCGGGACACCCTACGAGCAGTACTTC. This translates into CASSFPGTPYEQYF.

The rearrangement uses TRBV4-3 and TRBJ1-2; 8 bases map to TRBD1. This CDR3 region has 16 residues. From germline, CDR1 is LGHNA and CDR2 YSLEER. With 3 bases clipped from V and 2 bases from J, the junction kept 8 bases outside the gene matches. CDR3 sequence (DNA): TGCGCCAGCAGCCAGCAGGGGGCTTACAAAAACTATGGCTACACCTTC. It encodes CASSQQGAYKNYGYTF.

The chain has TRBV27 and TRBJ2-2, with 8 nucleotides matching TRBD1. The CDR3 is 15 amino acids. Trimming cost V 2 bases and J 8 bases; bases outside gene matches: 7. Per the germline V gene, CDR1 is MNHEY and CDR2 is SMNVEV (reference sequence). CDR3 sequence: CASSLQDRAVGELFF. CDR3 nucleotides: TGTGCCAGCAGTTTACAGGACAGGGCTGTGGGGGAGCTGTTTTTT.

CDR3: CASRVAGLTDYGYTF. CDR3 in DNA: TGTGCCAGCAGGGTAGCGGGTCTTACGGACTATGGCTACACCTTC. The chain recombines TRBV7-9 with TRBJ1-2; D remains ambiguous. The V end was cut by 6 bases, the J end by 3 bases, with 17 bases between. The CDR3 runs to 15 residues. CDR1 and CDR2 from the germline V gene are SEHNR and FQNEAQ (reference sequence).